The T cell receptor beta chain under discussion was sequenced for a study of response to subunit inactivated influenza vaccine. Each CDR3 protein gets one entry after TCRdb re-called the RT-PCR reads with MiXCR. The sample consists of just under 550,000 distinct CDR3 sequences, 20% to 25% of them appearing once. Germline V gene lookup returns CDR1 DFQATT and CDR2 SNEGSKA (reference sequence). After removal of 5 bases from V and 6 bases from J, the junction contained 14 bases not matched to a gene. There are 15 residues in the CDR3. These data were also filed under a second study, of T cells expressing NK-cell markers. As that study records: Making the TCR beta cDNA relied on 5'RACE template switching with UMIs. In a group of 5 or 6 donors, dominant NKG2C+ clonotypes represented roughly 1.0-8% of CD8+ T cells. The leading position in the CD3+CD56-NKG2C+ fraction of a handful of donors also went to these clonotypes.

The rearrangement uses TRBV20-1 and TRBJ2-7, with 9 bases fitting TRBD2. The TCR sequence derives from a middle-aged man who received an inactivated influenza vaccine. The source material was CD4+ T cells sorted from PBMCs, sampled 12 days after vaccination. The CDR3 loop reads CSAGGSGGRASEQYF. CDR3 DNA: TGCAGTGCTGGAGGCAGCGGCGGGAGGGCCTCCGAGCAGTACTTC.